This T cell receptor beta chain was captured by sequencing in a study of vaccination and CD4 T cells after COVID-19. Treatment meaning: approximately nine-day PBMC culture with coronavirus spike peptide pools or control peptides (ViraFEST assay). V was shortened by 1 base and J by 9 bases, with 13 bases between the two germline ends. The CDR3 consists of 14 residues. Cultured CD4+ T-cell DNA underwent Oncomine TCR Beta short-read sequencing. TCRdb used MiXCR to reprocess the PCR reads, holding one entry per CDR3 protein. The repertoire holds around 19,000 distinct CDR3 sequences, around 50% seen once, with around 5.5% in the top ten. This clonotype was recorded a few times. Its antigen is unidentified.

Input material: CD4+ T cells from blood, cultured in vitro. The chain has TRBV12-3 or TRBV12-4 and TRBJ1-5; no clear D. The receptor's source is a human donor who had recovered from COVID-19. CDR3 nucleotides: TGTGCCAGCAGTTTAGTAAAGACCGCGGCGCCCCAGCATTTT. It encodes CASSLVKTAAPQHF.